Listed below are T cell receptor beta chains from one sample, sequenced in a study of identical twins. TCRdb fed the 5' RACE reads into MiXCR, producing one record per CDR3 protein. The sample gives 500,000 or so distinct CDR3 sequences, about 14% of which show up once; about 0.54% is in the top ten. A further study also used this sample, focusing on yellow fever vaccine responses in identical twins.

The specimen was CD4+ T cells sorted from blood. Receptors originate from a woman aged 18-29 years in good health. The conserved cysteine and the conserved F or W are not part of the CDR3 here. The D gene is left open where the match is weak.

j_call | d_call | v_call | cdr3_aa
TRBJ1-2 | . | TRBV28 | ASSSSKTGNYGYT
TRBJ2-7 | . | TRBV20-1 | SSGVHEQY
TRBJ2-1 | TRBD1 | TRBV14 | ASSPDRDRQF
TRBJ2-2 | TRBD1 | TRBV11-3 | ASSLGTGIPTGELF
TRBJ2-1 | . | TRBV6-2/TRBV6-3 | ASSYMTSYNEQF
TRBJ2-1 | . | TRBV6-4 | ASSATSRGNNEQF
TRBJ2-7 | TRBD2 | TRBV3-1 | ASSQGFSGYYEQY
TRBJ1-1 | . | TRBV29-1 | SVAEGGNTEAF
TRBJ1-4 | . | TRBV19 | ASSPWDGPNEKLF
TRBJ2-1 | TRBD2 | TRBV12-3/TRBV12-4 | ASSLISGGRNEQF
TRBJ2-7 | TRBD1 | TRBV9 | ASSHEGAPYEQY
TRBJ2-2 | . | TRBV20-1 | SVRKGNTGELF
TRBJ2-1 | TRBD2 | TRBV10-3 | ASGLAETSDNEQF
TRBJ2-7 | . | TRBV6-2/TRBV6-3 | ASSYSNRGTEVN
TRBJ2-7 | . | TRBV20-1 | SAKATGPPYEQY
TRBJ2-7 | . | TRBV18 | ASSPGDLLEQY
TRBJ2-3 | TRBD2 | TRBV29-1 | SARRERGSGTDTQY
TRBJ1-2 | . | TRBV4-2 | ASSQEDSRDGYT
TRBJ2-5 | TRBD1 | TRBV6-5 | ASTGGLETQY
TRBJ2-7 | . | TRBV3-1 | ASSPRQGEQY
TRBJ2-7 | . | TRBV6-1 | ASRRDSGLVEQY
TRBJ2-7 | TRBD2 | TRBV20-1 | SAQREVDEQY
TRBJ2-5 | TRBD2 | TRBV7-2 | ASSLRRGLAQY
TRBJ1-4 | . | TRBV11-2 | ASSLVRTENEKLF
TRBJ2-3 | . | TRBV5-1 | ASSLAGVAGTDTQY
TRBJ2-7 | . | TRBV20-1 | SALGRLPYEQY
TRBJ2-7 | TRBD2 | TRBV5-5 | ASRSGLAGGAYEQY
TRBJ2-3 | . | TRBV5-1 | ASGSLGRDTQY
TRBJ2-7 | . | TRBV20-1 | SAYDKGRTYEQY
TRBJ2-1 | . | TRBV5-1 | ASSLVEGNNEQF
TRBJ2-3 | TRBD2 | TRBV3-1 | ASSPRLASPDTQY
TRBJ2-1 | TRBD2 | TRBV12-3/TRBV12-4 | ASKLGTSGTLGQF
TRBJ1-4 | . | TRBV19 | ASRKNRDKYEKLF
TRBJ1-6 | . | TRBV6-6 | ASSSVVNSPLH
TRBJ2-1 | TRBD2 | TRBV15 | ATSRSRTSGINEQF
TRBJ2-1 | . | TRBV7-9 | ASSLERNYNEQF
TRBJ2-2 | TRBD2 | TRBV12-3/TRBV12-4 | ASSFRLAGDVAGELF
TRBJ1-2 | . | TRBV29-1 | SVATGSGYT
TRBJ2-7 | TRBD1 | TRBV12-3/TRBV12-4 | ASSLGGQTFRDEQY
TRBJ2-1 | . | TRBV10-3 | AIRNALDRIPYNEQF
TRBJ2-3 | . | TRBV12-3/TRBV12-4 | ASSRAGTDTQY
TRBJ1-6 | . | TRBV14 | ASSQVSSYNSPLH